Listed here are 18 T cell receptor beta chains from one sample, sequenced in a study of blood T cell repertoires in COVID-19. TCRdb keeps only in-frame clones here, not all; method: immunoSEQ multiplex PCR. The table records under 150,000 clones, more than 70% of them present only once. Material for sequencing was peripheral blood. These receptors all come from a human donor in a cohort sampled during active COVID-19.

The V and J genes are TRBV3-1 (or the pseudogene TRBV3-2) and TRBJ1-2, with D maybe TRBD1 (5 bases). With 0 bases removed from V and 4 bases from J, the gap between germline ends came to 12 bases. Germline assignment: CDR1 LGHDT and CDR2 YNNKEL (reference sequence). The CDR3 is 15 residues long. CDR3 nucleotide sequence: TGTGCCAGCAGCCAAGATAGGGGCCTATCCTATGGCTACACCTTC. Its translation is CASSQDRGLSYGYTF.

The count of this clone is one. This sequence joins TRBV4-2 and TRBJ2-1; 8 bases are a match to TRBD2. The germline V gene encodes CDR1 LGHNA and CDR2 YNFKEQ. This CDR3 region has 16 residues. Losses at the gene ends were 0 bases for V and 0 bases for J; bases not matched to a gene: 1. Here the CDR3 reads CASSQESGGSYNEQFF. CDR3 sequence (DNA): TGTGCCAGCAGCCAAGAGAGCGGGGGCTCCTACAATGAGCAGTTCTTC.

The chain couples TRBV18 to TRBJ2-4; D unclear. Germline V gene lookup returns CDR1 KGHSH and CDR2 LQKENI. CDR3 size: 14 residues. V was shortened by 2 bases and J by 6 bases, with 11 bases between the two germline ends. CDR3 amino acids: CASSPAAGLNIQYF. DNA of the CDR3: TGTGCCAGCTCACCAGCTGCAGGATTAAACATTCAGTACTTC.

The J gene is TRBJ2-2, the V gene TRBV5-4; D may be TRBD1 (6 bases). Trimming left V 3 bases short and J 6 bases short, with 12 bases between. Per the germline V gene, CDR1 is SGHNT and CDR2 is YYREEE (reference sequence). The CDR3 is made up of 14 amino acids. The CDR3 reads CASSSVRTAGELFF. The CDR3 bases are TGTGCCAGCAGCTCCGTTAGGACAGCCGGGGAGCTGTTTTTT.

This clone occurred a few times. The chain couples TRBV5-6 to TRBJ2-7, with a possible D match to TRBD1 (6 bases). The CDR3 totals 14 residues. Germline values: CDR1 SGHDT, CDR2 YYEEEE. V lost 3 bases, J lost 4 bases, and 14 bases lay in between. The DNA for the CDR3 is TGTGCCAGCAGCTGGAGGACAGCGAATTACGAGCAGTACTTC. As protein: CASSWRTANYEQYF.

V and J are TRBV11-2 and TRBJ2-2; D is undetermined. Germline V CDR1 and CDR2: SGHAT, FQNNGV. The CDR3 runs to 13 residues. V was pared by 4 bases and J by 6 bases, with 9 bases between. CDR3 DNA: TGTGCCAGCAGCTCAGCTGGGCCCGGGGAGCTGTTTTTT. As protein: CASSSAGPGELFF.

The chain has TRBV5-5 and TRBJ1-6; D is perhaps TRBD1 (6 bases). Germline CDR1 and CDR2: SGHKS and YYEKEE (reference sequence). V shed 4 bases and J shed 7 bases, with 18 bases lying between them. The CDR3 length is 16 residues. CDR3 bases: TGTGCCAGCAGCAGAAACAGGGACCCATGGAATTCACCCCTCCACTTT. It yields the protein CASSRNRDPWNSPLHF.

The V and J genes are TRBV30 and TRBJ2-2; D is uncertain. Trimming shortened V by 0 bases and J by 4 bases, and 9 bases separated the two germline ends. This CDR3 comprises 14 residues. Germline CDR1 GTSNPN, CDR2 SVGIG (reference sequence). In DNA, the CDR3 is TGTGCCTGGAGTGTAGCAGGCGCCACCGGGGAGCTGTTTTTT. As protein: CAWSVAGATGELFF.

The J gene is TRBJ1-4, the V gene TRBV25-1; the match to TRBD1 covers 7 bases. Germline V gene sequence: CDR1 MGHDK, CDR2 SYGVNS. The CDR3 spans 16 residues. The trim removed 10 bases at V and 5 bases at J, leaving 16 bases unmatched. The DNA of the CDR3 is TGTGCCATTCCCGACAGGGAAGAAAGATCAAATGAAAAACTGTTTTTT. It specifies CAIPDREERSNEKLFF.

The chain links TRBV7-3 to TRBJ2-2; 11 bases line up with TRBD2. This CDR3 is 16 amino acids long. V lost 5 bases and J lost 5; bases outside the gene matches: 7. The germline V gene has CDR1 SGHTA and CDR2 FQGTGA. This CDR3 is CASSPNLAGGTGELFF. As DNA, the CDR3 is TGTGCCAGCAGCCCGAATCTAGCGGGGGGAACCGGGGAGCTGTTTTTT.

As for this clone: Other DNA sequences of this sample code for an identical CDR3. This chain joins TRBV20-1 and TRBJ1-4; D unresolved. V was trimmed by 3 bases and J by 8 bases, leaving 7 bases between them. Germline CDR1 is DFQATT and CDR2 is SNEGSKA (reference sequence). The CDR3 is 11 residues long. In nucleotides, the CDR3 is TGCAGTGCTAGGCGGAGGGAAAAACTGTTTTTT. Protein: CSARRREKLFF.

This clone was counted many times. CDR3 loop: CASRPLTGAGNTIYF. CDR3 nucleotides: TGTGCCAGCAGACCGCTGACAGGGGCCGGAAACACCATATATTTT. The rearrangement links TRBV6-6 to TRBJ1-3; 8 nucleotides align to TRBD1. This CDR3 is built from 15 residues. Germline trimming cut 6 bases from V and 4 bases from J; bases unmatched to any gene: 8. Germline lookup yields CDR1 MNHNY and CDR2 SVGAGI (reference sequence).

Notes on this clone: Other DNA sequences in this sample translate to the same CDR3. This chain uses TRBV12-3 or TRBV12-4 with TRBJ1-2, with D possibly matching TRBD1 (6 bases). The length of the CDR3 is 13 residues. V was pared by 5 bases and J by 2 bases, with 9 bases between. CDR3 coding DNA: TGTGCCAGCAGTCCGGACAGCAACTATGGCTACACCTTC. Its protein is CASSPDSNYGYTF.

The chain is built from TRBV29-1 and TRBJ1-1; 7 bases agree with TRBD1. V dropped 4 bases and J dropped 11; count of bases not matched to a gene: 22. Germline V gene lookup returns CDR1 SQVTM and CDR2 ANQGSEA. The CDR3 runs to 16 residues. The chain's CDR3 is CSVAYRGTSLQIVAFF. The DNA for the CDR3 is TGCAGCGTTGCCTACAGGGGAACCTCACTTCAAATCGTCGCTTTCTTT.

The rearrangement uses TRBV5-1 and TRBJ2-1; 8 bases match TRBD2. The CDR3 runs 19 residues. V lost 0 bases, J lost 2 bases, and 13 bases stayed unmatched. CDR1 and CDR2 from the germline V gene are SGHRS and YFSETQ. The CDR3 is CASSLGLRVAGGAYNEQFF. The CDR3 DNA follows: TGCGCCAGCAGCTTGGGCCTCCGGGTGGCGGGGGGTGCCTACAATGAGCAGTTCTTC.

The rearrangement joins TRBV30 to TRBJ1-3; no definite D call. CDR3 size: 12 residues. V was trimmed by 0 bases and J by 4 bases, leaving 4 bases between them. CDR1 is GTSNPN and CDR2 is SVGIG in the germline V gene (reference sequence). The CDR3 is CAWSVLGNTIYF. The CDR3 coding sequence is TGTGCCTGGAGTGTCCTGGGAAACACCATATATTTT.

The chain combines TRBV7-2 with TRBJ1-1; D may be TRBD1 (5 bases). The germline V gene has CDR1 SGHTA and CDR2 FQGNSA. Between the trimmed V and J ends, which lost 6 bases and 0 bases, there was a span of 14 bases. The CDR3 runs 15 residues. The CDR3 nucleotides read TGTGCCAGCAGTTCGGGTGGGGCCATGAACACTGAAGCTTTCTTT. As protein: CASSSGGAMNTEAFF.

In nucleotides, the CDR3 is TGCAGCGTTGGGGGACAGGCTAACTATGGCTACACCTTC. It codes for CSVGGQANYGYTF. The J gene is TRBJ1-2, the V gene TRBV29-1, with 8 bases identical to TRBD1. This CDR3 comprises 13 residues. The trim removed 4 bases at V and 0 bases at J, leaving 1 base unmatched. CDR1 and CDR2 from the germline V gene are SQVTM and ANQGSEA. Full variable domain (outside the CDR3, taken from reference TRBV29-1 and TRBJ1-2): SAVISQKPSRDICQRGTSLTIQCQVDSQVTMMFWYRQQPGQSLTLIATANQGSEATYESGFVIDKFPISRPNLTFSTLTVSNMSPEDSSIYLCSVGGQANYGYTFGSGTRLTVV.